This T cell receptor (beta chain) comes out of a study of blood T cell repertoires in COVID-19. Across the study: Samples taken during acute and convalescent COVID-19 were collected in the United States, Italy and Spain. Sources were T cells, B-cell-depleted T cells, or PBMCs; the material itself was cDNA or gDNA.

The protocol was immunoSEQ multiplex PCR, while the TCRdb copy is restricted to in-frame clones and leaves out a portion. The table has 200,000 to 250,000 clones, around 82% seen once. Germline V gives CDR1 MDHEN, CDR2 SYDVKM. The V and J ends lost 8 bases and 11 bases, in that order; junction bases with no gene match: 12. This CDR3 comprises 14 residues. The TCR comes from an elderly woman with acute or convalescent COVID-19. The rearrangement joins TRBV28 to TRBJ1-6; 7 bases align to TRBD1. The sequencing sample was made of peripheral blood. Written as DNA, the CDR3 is TGTGCCAGCTCGAACTCAGGGGGAAGGACACCCCTCCACTTT. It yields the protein CASSNSGGRTPLHF.